The next 19 T cell receptor beta chains were all read from a single sample in a study of control samples from healthy donors and cancer patients. Using immunoSEQ multiplex PCR, the repertoire was profiled, and TCRdb retains in-frame clones only, with some absent. The sample consists of around 120,000 clones, 80% to 90% of them appearing once. The sequenced sample consisted of PBMCs. Source of these receptors: a woman aged 45-65 years with colorectal cancer.

This rearrangement joins TRBV13 to TRBJ2-7; D uncertain. This CDR3 contains 15 residues. The germline gives CDR1 PRHDT, CDR2 FYEKMQ (reference sequence). V lost 0 bases and J 9 bases, leaving 18 bases between the germline ends. CDR3 DNA sequence: TGTGCCAGCAGCTTAGGACGGAGCGTCCTACGAGGGCAGTACTTC. It translates to CASSLGRSVLRGQYF.

The CDR3 loop is CASSVGRVLDTQYF. The CDR3 DNA sequence: TGTGCCAGCAGCGTAGGGAGGGTCCTAGATACGCAGTATTTT. This sequence joins TRBV9 and TRBJ2-3; TRBD2 is a possible D gene (6 bases). The V end was cut by 0 bases, the J end by 5 bases, with 10 bases between. The CDR3 covers 14 residues. In germline, CDR1 is SGDLS, CDR2 YYNGEE.

V is TRBV10-3 and J is TRBJ2-1; possibly TRBD1 for D (7 bases). Germline CDR1 ENHRY, CDR2 SYGVKD. V was shortened by 0 bases and J by 7 bases, with 13 bases between the two germline ends. This CDR3 spans 15 amino acids. CDR3 region: CAISESGGTENEQFF. The CDR3 nucleotides are TGTGCCATCAGTGAGTCCGGCGGGACAGAGAATGAGCAGTTCTTC.

This chain uses TRBV29-1 with TRBJ2-3; TRBD2 matches at 8 bases. This CDR3 contains 13 residues. The V gene's germline CDR1 is SQVTM and CDR2 ANQGSEA. CDR3 coding DNA: TGCAGAGTCTCGGGGGGGGCCCCAGATACGCAGTATTTT. It specifies CRVSGGAPDTQYF.

The rearrangement joins TRBV7-8 to TRBJ1-1, with unresolved D. The CDR3 sequence is 14 residues long. V lost 4 bases and J 5 bases, leaving 14 bases between the germline ends. From germline, CDR1 is SGHVS and CDR2 FQNEAQ. This CDR3 reads CASSSMVTGTEAFF. The CDR3 bases are TGTGCCAGCAGCTCAATGGTTACGGGGACTGAAGCTTTCTTT.

The rearrangement uses TRBV6-5 and TRBJ1-1; possible D gene TRBD1, 6 bases. This CDR3 has 13 residues. Germline V gene lookup returns CDR1 MNHEY and CDR2 SVGAGI. V lost 4 bases, J lost 3 bases, and 9 bases lay in between. The DNA for the CDR3 is TGTGCCAGCAGTTCTAACAGGGACACTGAAGCTTTCTTT. This encodes CASSSNRDTEAFF.

The chain employs TRBV29-1 and TRBJ2-1; the D is unclear. From germline, CDR1 is SQVTM and CDR2 ANQGSEA. The CDR3 has 14 amino acids. Trimming cost V 8 bases and J 4 bases, with 18 bases left between them. The CDR3 spells CSPALGSTYNEQFF. The CDR3 nucleotides are TGCAGCCCCGCATTGGGCAGTACATACAATGAGCAGTTCTTC.

V is TRBV27 and J is TRBJ2-3, with D hard to call. Germline CDR1 and CDR2: MNHEY and SMNVEV (reference sequence). CDR3 length: 13 amino acids. V lost 4 bases to trimming and J lost 4 bases, with 9 bases between them. Written as DNA, the CDR3 is TGTGCCAGCAGTTCAGTGCTATCAGATACGCAGTATTTT. Protein product: CASSSVLSDTQYF.

The rearrangement links TRBV3-1 (or the pseudogene TRBV3-2) to TRBJ1-1; maybe TRBD1 (6 bases). Between the trimmed V and J ends, which lost 0 bases and 10 bases, there was a span of 15 bases. The CDR3 runs 14 residues. Germline V gene sequence: CDR1 LGHDT, CDR2 YNNKEL (reference sequence). The CDR3 reads CASSQDGGGRGAFF. In DNA, the CDR3 is TGTGCCAGCAGCCAAGACGGAGGGGGGCGTGGAGCTTTCTTT.

CDR3 bases: TGTGCCAGCAGCGTAGGCCCGGGCTCTAACTATGGCTACACCTTC. It is translated as CASSVGPGSNYGYTF. The chain couples TRBV9 to TRBJ1-2; D not resolved. Trimming shortened V by 0 bases and J by 0 bases, and 9 bases separated the two germline ends. CDR1 is SGDLS, CDR2 YYNGEE, per germline. This CDR3 has 15 residues.

This chain connects TRBV30 to TRBJ2-5, with 10 bases that match TRBD1. Per the germline V gene, CDR1 is GTSNPN and CDR2 is SVGIG (reference sequence). The CDR3 runs to 16 residues. The junction had 13 bases not matched to a gene; V was cut back by 5 bases and J by 4 bases. In DNA form, the CDR3 reads TGTGCCTGGGCAGCCGGGACAGGGGCTTTAGGAGAGACCCAGTACTTC. Residues: CAWAAGTGALGETQYF.

The chain uses TRBV19 and TRBJ1-1; no definite D call. Deletions cut 6 bases from V and 6 bases from J, with 11 bases between. Germline V gives CDR1 LNHDA, CDR2 SQIVND (reference sequence). The CDR3 spans 12 residues. In DNA, the CDR3 is TGTGCCAGTAGCCCCCCGACCCCTGAAGCTTTCTTT. Translation: CASSPPTPEAFF.

The genes are TRBV19 and TRBJ2-5; TRBD1 agrees at 7 bases. Germline V gives CDR1 LNHDA, CDR2 SQIVND (reference sequence). The V segment lost 5 bases and the J segment 2 bases; nucleotides outside the gene matches: 14. This CDR3 has 17 amino acids. CDR3 region: CASSPLRNRGHQETQYF. The CDR3 bases are TGTGCCAGTAGTCCCCTCAGAAACAGGGGCCATCAAGAGACCCAGTACTTC.

For the CDR3, the DNA is TGTGCCAGCAGTCCTCGTGCCCCCTTAAGGACCGACAACAACTACGAGCAGTACTTC. Its translation: CASSPRAPLRTDNNYEQYF. The J gene is TRBJ2-7, the V gene TRBV27, with D unclear. V was shortened by 5 bases and J by 3 bases, with 29 bases between the two germline ends. Germline-derived CDR1 and CDR2 are MNHEY and SMNVEV (reference sequence). This CDR3 region has 19 residues.

CDR3 coding DNA: TGCAGCGTTGCGGCAGAATTAGAGACCCAGTACTTC. The encoded protein is CSVAAELETQYF. The chain joins TRBV29-1 to TRBJ2-5, with D uncertain. Trimming took 4 bases from V and 4 from J, leaving 10 bases between them. The CDR3 has 12 amino acids. The germline CDR1 and CDR2 sequences are SQVTM and ANQGSEA. Using reference TRBV29-1 and TRBJ2-5 for the parts outside the CDR3, the full variable domain is SAVISQKPSRDICQRGTSLTIQCQVDSQVTMMFWYRQQPGQSLTLIATANQGSEATYESGFVIDKFPISRPNLTFSTLTVSNMSPEDSSIYLCSVAAELETQYFGPGTRLLVL.

The rearrangement links TRBV7-8 to TRBJ1-2, with D maybe TRBD1 (6 bases). V was trimmed by 5 bases and J by 5 bases, leaving 21 bases between them. Germline V CDR1 and CDR2: SGHVS, FQNEAQ. The CDR3 runs 16 residues. The CDR3 sequence: CASSQDTIKGGYGYTF. The DNA for the CDR3 is TGTGCCAGCAGCCAGGACACAATAAAGGGGGGATATGGCTACACCTTC.

The chain carries TRBV5-1 and TRBJ2-3; 9 nucleotides match TRBD2. The germline CDR1 and CDR2 sequences are SGHRS and YFSETQ. This CDR3 comprises 17 residues. V was clipped by 4 bases and J by 0 bases; unmatched bases: 9. The CDR3 loop reads CASSPGRLAGSTDTQYF. The CDR3, as DNA: TGCGCCAGCAGCCCAGGGCGTCTAGCGGGAAGCACAGATACGCAGTATTTT.

This clone appeared once. This chain uses TRBV7-3 with TRBJ2-1; no firm D call. The germline V and J ends were trimmed by 6 bases and 10 bases, with 16 bases remaining between them. The CDR3 contains 13 residues. Germline loops: CDR1 SGHTA, CDR2 FQGTGA. The CDR3 here is CASSKDRVAEQFF. The CDR3, as DNA: TGTGCCAGCAGTAAAGACCGGGTGGCCGAGCAGTTCTTC.

The chain combines TRBV30 with TRBJ1-6, with D possibly matching TRBD1 (6 bases). In germline, CDR1 is GTSNPN, CDR2 SVGIG (reference sequence). The V end was cut by 3 bases, the J end by 9 bases, with 9 bases between. This CDR3 contains 12 residues. The CDR3 protein is CAWSTGFSPLHF. The DNA for the CDR3 is TGTGCCTGGAGCACAGGGTTTTCACCCCTCCACTTT.